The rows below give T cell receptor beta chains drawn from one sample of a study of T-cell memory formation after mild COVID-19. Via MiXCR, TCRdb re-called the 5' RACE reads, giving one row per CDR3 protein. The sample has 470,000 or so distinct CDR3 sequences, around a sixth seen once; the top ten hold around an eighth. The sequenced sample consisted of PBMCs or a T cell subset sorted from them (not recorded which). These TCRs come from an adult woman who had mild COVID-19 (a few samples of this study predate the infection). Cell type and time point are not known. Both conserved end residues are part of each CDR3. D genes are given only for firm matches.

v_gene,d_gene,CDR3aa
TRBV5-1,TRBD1,CASSLGPQGAAYEQYF
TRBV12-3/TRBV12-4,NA,CASTIGLSAKNIQYF
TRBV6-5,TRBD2,CASSYRTSGLVDTQYF
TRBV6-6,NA,CASSRRGLLDNEQFF
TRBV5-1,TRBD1,CASNSGTGVSYEQYF
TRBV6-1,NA,CASSTTREDTQYF
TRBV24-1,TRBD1,CATSDTPTTGGFNGYTF
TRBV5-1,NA,CASSLVGASSPLHF
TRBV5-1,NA,CASGLGVREETQYF
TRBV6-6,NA,CAAAGRASSYNEQFF
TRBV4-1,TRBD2,CASSQYVGGGLNEQFF
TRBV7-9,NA,CASSPPIRGAFF
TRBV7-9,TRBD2,CASTWTSGRASYNEQFF
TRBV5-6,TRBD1,CASSRDRHPGQFF
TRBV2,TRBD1,CASNDPGQGNEKLFF
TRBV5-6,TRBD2,CASSFGGSAKNIQYF
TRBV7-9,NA,CASRHQASYGYTF
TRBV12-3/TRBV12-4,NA,CASSLSASGAREAFF
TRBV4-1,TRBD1,CASSLWDSTDYGYTF
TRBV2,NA,CASTWVDSNQPQHF
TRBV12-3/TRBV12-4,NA,CASSLGGANEQFF
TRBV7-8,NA,CASSFPGPRQDYGYTF